These 2 T cell receptor beta chains were sequenced from one sample in a study of blood T cell repertoires in COVID-19 (dated by TCRdb to between 2020 and 2021). The protocol used for the library was the immunoSEQ multiplex PCR assay. This is the immuneACCESS table as TCRdb keeps it, with only in-frame sequences that have V and J called. A part of the clones is gone; compared with another copy, unresolved V genes explain less than half, and the rest is unexplained. The sample table records 180,000 or so clones; about 88% of these occur just once. Clones ranked in the top ten supply under 0.85% of the sample. Sequenced sample: PBMCs or T cells enriched from blood (not recorded which). These receptors all come from a young woman who had recovered from COVID-19.

In this sample, this clone turned up a few times. The genes are TRBV3-1 (or the pseudogene TRBV3-2) and TRBJ2-2, with 7 bases lining up with TRBD2. Trimming cost V 1 base and J 0 bases; bases outside gene matches: 2. This CDR3 is 16 amino acids long. Germline assignment: CDR1 LGHDT and CDR2 YNNKEL (reference sequence). In DNA, the CDR3 is TGTGCCAGCAGCCAAGGGAGCGGGACGAACACCGGGGAGCTGTTTTTT. Residues: CASSQGSGTNTGELFF.

The chain joins TRBV6-5 to TRBJ1-1; D possibly corresponds to TRBD1 (5 bases). The V end lost 6 bases, the J end lost 9 bases, and 17 bases lay between the germline ends. Germline V CDR1 and CDR2: MNHEY, SVGAGI. The CDR3 runs 13 residues. For the CDR3, the DNA is TGTGCCAGCAGGGTACAATTGGGGGGGAAAGCTTTCTTT. Its protein is CASRVQLGGKAFF.